This T cell receptor (beta chain) was recovered during a study of T cell repertoires in cytomegalovirus infection. Study-wide findings and caveats: The ex vivo response was dominated by HLA-C-restricted CMV-specific TCR beta clonotypes.

About this clonotype: The antigen is not known.

The CDR3 has 14 residues. Germline-derived CDR1 and CDR2 are GTSNPN and SVGIG (reference sequence). J gave up 0 bases and V 2 bases, and 4 bases lay outside the gene matches. TCRdb recomputed calls from the reads with MiXCR, one row per CDR3 protein. Here the sample spans 100,000 to 150,000 distinct CDR3 sequences, 20% to 30% being singletons. The sample was PBMCs, sequenced either directly or after in vitro stimulation (not recorded which). The chain employs TRBV30 and TRBJ2-7, with 7 bases fitting TRBD1. The TCR comes from a human donor in good health (CMV status not recorded). Some clones in this sample may be carry-over from other donors' samples. CDR3 DNA sequence: TGTGCCTGGAGTCCAACAGGGGTCTCCTACGAGCAGTACTTC. This gives the protein CAWSPTGVSYEQYF.